This T cell receptor beta chain was profiled in a study of T-cell reconstitution after alpha-beta-depleted transplantation in children. Construction of the TCRbeta library involved unique molecular identifiers. One entry per CDR3 protein results from TCRdb running MiXCR on the PCR reads. The data show 670,000 or so distinct CDR3 sequences, under 15% seen once. Trimming left V 5 bases short and J 6 bases short, with 22 bases between. In germline, CDR1 is LNHDA, CDR2 SQIVND (reference sequence). The CDR3 has 16 residues. About this clonotype: Its antigen is unknown.

Study findings and constraints: In some patients, recipient T cells and intrathymic progenitors surviving conditioning explained high day-60 diversity. When one year had passed after transplant, most T-cell counts and diversity came from newly produced T cells. Reports say that about two months after transplant, the alpha-beta T cells came out of several hundred graft clones that had expanded.

The rearrangement uses TRBV19 and TRBJ1-1; D not resolved. The TCR sequence derives from a girl aged 2 to 9 with congenital amegakaryocytic thrombocytopenia, due to receive a stem cell transplant. The material was PBMCs, obtained before TCRalphabeta/CD19-depleted stem cell transplant. The CDR3: CASSGRDASVSPEAFF. As DNA, the CDR3 is TGTGCCAGTAGTGGTAGAGATGCTTCCGTTTCCCCTGAAGCTTTCTTT. The full variable domain, with the rest looked up from reference TRBV19 and TRBJ1-1, is DGGITQSPKYLFRKEGQNVTLSCEQNLNHDAMYWYRQDPGQGLRLIYYSQIVNDFQKGDIAEGYSVSREKKESFPLTVTSAQKNPTAFYLCASSGRDASVSPEAFFGQGTRLTVV.